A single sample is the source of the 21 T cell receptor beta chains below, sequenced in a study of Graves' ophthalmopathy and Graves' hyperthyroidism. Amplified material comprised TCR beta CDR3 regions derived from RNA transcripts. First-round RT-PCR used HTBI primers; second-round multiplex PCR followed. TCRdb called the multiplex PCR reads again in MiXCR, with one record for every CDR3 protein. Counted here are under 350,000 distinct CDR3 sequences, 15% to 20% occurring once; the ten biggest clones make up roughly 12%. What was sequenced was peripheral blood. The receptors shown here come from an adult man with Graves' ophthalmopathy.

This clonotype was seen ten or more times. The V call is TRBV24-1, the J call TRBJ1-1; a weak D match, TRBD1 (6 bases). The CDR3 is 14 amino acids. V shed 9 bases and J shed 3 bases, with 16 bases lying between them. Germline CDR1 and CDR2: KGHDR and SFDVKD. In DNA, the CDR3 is TGTGCCACCCGTAGGGGGGCAGGGCACACTGAAGCTTTCTTT. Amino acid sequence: CATRRGAGHTEAFF.

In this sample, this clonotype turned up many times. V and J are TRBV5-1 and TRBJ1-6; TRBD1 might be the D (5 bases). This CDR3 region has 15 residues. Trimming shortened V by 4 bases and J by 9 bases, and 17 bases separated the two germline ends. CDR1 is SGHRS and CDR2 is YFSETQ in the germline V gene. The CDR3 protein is CASSPEGAGRSPLHF. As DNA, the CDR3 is TGCGCCAGCAGCCCAGAGGGTGCAGGGCGTTCACCCCTCCACTTT.

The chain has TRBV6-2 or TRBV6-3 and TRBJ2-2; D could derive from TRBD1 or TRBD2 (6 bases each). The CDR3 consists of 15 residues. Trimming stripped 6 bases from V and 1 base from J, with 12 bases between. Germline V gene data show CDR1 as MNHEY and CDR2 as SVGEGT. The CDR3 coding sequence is TGTGCCAGCAGCCGCGGGACACAGAACACCGGGGAGCTGTTTTTT. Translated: CASSRGTQNTGELFF.

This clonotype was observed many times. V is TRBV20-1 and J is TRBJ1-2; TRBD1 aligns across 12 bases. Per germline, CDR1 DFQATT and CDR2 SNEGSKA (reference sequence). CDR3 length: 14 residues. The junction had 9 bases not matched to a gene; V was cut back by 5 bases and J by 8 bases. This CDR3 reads CSAGGGTGGKGYTF. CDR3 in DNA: TGCAGTGCTGGGGGGGGGACAGGGGGCAAGGGCTACACCTTC.

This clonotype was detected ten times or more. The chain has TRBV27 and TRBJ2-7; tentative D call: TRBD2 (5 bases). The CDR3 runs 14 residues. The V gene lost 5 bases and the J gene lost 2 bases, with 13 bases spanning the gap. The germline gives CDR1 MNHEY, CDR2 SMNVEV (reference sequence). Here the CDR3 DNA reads TGTGCCAGCAGTCTAAGGACGGAGGCCTACGAGCAGTACTTC. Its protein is CASSLRTEAYEQYF.

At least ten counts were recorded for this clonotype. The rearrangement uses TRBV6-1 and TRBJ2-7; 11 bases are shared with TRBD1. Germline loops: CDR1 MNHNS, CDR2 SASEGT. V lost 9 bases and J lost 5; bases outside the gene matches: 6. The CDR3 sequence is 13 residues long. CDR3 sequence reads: CASPGQGGHEQYF. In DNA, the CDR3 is TGTGCCAGTCCGGGACAGGGGGGACACGAGCAGTACTTC.

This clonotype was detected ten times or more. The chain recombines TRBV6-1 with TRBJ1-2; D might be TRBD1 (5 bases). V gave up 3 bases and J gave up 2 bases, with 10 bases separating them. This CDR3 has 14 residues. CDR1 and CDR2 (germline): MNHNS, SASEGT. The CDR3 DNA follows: TGTGCCAGCAGTGAGGTATCAGGGAACTATGGCTACACCTTC. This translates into CASSEVSGNYGYTF.

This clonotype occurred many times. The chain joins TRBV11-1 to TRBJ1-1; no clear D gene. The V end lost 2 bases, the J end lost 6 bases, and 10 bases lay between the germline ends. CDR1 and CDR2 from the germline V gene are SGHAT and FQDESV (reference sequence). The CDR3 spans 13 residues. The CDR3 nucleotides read TGTGCCAGCAGCTTAAGGTTACAGCCTGAAGCTTTCTTT. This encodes CASSLRLQPEAFF.

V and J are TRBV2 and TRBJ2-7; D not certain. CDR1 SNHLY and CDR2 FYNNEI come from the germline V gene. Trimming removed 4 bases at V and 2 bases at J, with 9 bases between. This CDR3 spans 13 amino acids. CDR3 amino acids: CASSVSETYEQYF. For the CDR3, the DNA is TGTGCCAGCAGTGTGAGCGAGACCTACGAGCAGTACTTC.

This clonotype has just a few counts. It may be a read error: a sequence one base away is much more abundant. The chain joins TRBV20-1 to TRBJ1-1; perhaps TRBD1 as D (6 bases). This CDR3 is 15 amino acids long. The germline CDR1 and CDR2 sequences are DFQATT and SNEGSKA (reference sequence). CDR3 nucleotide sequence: TGCATTGCCGGGGCCAGGGGATTTGGGCCCACTGAAGCTTTCTTT. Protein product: CIAGARGFGPTEAFF.

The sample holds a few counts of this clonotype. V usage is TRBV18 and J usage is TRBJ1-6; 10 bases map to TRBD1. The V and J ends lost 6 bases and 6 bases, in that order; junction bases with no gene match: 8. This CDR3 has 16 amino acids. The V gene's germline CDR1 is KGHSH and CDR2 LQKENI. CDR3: CASSHPGTGVNSPLHF. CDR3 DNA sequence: TGTGCCAGCTCGCATCCCGGGACAGGGGTTAATTCACCCCTCCACTTT. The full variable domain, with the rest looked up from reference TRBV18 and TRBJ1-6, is NAGVMQNPRHLVRRRGQEARLRCSPMKGHSHVYWYRQLPEEGLKFMVYLQKENIIDESGMPKERFSAEFPKEGPSILRIQQVVRGDSAAYFCASSHPGTGVNSPLHFGNGTRLTVT.

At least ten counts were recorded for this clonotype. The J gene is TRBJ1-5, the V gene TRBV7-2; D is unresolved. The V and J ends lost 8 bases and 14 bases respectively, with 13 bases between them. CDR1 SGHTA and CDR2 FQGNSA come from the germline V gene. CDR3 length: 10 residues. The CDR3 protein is CASLARVEHF. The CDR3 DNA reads TGTGCCAGCCTCGCGAGGGTGGAGCATTTT.

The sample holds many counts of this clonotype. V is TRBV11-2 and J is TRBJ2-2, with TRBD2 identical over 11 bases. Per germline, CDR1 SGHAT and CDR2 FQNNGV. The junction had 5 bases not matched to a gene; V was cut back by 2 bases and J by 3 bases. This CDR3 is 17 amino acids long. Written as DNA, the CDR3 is TGTGCCAGCAGCTTAAGTAGCGGGAGGGCCTACACCGGGGAGCTGTTTTTT. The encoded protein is CASSLSSGRAYTGELFF.

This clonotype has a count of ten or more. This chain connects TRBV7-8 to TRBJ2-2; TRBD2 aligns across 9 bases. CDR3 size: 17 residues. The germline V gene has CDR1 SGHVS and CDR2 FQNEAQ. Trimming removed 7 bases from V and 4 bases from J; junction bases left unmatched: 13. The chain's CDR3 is CASKYGPTSGGTGELFF. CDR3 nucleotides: TGTGCCAGCAAGTATGGGCCGACTAGCGGAGGCACCGGGGAGCTGTTTTTT.

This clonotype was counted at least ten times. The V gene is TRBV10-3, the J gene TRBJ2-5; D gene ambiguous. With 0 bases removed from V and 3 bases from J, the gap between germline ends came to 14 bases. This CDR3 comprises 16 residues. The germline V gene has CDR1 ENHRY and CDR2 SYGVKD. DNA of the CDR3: TGTGCCATCAGTGAGTCTATCGCGTCAGCAAAAGAGACCCAGTACTTC. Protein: CAISESIASAKETQYF.

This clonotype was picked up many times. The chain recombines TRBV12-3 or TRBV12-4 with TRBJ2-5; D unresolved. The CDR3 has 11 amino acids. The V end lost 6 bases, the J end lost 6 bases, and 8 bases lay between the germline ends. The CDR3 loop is CASSFGQTQYF. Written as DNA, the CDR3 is TGTGCCAGCAGCTTTGGACAGACCCAGTACTTC.

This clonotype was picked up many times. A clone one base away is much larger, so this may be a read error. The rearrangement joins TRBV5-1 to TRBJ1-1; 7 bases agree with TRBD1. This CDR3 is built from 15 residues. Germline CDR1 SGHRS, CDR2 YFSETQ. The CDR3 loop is CASSRLQGWGTEALF. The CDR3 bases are TGCGCCAGCAGCCGACTACAGGGGTGGGGCACTGAAGCTCTCTTT.

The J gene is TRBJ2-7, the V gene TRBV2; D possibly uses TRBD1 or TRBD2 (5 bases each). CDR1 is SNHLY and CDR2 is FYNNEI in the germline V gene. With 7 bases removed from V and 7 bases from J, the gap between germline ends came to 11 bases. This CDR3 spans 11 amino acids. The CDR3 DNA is TGTGCCAGCATAAAAGAGGGGGAGCAGTACTTC. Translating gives CASIKEGEQYF.

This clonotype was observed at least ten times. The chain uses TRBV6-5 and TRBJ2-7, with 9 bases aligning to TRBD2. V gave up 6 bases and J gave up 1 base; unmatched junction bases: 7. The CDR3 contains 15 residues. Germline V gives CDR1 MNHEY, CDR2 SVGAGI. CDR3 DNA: TGTGCCAGCAGCCCGGGACTAGCAGAATCCTACGAGCAGTACTTC. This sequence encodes CASSPGLAESYEQYF.

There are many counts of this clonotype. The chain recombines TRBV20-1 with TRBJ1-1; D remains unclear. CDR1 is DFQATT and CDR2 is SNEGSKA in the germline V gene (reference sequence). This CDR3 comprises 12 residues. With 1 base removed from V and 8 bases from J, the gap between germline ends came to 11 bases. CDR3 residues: CSARADRAEAFF. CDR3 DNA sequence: TGCAGTGCTAGAGCGGATCGGGCCGAAGCTTTCTTT.

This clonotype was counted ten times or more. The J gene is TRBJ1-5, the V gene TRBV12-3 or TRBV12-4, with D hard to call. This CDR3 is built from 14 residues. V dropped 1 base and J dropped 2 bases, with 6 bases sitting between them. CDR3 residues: CASSLGVRNQPQHF. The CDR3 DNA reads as TGTGCCAGCAGTTTAGGGGTACGCAATCAGCCCCAGCATTTT.